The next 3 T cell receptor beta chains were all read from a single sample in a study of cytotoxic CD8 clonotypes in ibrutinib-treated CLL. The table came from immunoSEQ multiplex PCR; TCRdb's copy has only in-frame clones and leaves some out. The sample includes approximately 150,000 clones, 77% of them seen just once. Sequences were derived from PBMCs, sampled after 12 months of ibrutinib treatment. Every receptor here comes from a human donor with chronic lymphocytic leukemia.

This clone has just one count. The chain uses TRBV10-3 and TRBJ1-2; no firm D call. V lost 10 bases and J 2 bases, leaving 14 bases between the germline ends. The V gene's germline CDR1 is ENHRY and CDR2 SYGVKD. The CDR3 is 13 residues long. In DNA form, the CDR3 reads TGTGCCAACACCGCGGACGGAAACTATGGCTACACCTTC. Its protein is CANTADGNYGYTF.

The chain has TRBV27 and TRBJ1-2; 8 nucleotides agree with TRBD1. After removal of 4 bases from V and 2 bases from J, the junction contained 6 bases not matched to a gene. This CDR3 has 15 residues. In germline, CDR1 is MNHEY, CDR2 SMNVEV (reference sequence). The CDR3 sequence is CASSSYRTGNYGYTF. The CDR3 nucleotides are TGTGCCAGCAGTTCCTATAGGACAGGGAACTATGGCTACACCTTC.

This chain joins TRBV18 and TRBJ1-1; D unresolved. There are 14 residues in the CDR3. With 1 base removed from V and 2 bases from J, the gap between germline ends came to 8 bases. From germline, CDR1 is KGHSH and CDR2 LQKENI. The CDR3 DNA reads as TGTGCCAGCTCACCACAACGGTCCAACACTGAAGCTTTCTTT. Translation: CASSPQRSNTEAFF.